Described below is a single T cell receptor beta chain sequence and its context. Next came a second PCR, run for roughly 6 to 11 cycles, which used a sample-barcoded 5' primer along with a J-beta primer mix. TCRdb fed the 5' RACE reads into MiXCR, producing one record per CDR3 protein. The table lists hundreds of thousands of distinct CDR3 sequences, 56% of them singletons. This CDR3 contains 13 residues. Germline lookup yields CDR1 MNHEY and CDR2 SMNVEV (reference sequence). Trimming cost V 5 bases and J 4 bases; bases outside gene matches: 4. This record comes from a study of blood T cells in healthy people across ages.

The chain carries TRBV27 and TRBJ1-1; 7 bases are shared with TRBD1. This clonotype originated in a middle-aged man in good health. Material for sequencing was blood. This CDR3 reads CASSPPGGTEAFF. DNA of the CDR3: TGTGCCAGCAGTCCCCCAGGGGGCACTGAAGCTTTCTTT.